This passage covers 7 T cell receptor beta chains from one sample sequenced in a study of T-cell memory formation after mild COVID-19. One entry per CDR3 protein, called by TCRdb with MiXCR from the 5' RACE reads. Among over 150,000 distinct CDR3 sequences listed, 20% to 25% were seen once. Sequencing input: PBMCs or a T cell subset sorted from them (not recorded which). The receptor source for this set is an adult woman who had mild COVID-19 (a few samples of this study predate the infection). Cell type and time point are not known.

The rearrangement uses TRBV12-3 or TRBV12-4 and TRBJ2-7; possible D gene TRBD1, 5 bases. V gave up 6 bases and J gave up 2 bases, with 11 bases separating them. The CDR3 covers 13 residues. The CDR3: CASRGRQTYEQYF. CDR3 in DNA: TGTGCCAGCAGAGGAAGACAGACCTACGAGCAGTACTTC.

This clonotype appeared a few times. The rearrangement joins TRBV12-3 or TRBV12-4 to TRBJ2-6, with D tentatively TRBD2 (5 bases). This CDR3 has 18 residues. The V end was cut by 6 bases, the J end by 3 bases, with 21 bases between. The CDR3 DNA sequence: TGTGCCAGCAGCCCAGAGGGAAGGGCGAGTAGTGGGGCCAACGTCCTGACTTTC. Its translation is CASSPEGRASSGANVLTF.

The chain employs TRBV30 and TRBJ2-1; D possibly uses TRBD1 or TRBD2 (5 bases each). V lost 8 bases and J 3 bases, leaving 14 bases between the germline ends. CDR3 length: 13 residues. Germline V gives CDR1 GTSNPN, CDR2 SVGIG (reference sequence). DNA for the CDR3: TGTGCCCGCCGGGACGGATACTACAATGAGCAGTTCTTC. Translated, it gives CARRDGYYNEQFF. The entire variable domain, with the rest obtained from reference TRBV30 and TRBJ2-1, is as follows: SQTIHQWPATLVQPVGSPLSLECTVEGTSNPNLYWYRQAAGRGLQLLFYSVGIGQISSEVPQNLSASRPQDRQFILSSKKLLLSDSGFYLCARRDGYYNEQFFGPGTRLTVL.

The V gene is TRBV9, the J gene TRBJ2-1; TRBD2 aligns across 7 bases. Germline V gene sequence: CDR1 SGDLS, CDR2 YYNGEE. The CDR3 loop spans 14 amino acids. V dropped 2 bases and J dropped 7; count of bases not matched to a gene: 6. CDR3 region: CASSVSQGGNEQFF. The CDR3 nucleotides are TGTGCCAGCAGCGTTAGTCAGGGAGGGAATGAGCAGTTCTTC.

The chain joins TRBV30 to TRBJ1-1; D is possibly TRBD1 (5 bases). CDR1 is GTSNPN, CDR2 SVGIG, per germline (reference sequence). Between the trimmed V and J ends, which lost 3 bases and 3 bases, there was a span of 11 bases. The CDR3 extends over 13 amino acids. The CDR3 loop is CAWSHGGYTEAFF. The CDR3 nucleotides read TGTGCCTGGAGCCACGGGGGTTACACTGAAGCTTTCTTT.

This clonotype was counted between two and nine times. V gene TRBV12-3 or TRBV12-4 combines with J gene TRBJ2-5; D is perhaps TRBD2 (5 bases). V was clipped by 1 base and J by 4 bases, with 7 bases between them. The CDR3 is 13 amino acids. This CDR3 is CASSLGLAETQYF. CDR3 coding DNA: TGTGCCAGCAGTTTAGGGCTAGCAGAGACCCAGTACTTC.

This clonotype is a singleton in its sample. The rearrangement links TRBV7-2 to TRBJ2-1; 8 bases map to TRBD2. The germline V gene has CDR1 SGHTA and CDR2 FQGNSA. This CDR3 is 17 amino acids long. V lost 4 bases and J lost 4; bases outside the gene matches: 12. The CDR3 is CASSSHLGLVEYNEQFF. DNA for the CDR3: TGTGCCAGCAGCTCCCACCTGGGACTAGTGGAATACAATGAGCAGTTCTTC.